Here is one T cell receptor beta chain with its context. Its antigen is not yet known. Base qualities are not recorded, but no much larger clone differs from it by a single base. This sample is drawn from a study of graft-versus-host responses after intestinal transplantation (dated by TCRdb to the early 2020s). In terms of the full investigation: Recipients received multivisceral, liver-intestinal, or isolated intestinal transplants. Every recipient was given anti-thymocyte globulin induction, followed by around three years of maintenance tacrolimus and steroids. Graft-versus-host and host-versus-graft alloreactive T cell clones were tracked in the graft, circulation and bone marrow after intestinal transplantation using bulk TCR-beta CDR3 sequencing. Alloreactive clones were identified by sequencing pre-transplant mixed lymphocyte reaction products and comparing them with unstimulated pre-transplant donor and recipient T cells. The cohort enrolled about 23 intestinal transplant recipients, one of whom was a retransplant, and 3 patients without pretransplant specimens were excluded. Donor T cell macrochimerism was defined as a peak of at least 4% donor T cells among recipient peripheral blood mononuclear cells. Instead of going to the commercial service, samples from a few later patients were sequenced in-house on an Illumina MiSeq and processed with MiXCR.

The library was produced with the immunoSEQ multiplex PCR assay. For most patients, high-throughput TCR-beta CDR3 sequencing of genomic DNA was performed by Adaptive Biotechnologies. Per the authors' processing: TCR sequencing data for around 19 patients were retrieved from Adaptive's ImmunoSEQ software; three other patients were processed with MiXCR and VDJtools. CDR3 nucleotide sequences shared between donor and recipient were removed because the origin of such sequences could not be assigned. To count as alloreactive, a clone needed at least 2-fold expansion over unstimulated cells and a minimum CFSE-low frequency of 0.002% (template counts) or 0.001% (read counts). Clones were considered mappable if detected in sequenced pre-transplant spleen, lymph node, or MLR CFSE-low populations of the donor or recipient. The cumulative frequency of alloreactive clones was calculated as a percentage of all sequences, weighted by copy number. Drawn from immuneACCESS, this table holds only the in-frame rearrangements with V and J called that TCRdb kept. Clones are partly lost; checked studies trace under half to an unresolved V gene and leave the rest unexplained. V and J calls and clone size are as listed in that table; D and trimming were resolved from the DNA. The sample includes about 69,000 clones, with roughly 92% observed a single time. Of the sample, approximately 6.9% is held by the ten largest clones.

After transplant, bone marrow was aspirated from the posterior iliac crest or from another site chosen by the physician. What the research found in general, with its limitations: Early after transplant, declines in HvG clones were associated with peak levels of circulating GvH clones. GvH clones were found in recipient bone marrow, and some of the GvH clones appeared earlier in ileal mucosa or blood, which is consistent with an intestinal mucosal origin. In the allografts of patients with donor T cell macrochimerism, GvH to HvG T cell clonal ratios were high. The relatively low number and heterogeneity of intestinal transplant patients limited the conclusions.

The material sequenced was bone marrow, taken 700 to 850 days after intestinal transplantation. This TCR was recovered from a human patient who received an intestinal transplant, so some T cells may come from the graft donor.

In nucleotide form, the sequence is TGTGCCAGCAGAAAGGACAGGGGTTACGAGCAGTACTTC. This encodes CASRKDRGYEQYF. The chain employs TRBV7-9 and TRBJ2-7, and 9 bases in between align with TRBD1. The germline V gene (reference sequence) gives CDR1 as SEHNR and CDR2 as FQNEAQ. Compared with germline, V lacks 6 bases and J lacks 4 bases; bases without a gene match: 4. There are 13 amino acids in the CDR3, from cysteine to phenylalanine inclusive. Of the read, only the CDR3 DNA is kept; its 39 bases are in frame from base 1.